Reported below is one T cell receptor (beta chain). Sequencing was performed with immunoSEQ multiplex PCR; in TCRdb, only in-frame clones are kept and a portion is missing. This table has more than 850,000 clones, about 80% appearing once. This sample stems from a study of shared clonotypes between healthy human individuals. Germline assignment: CDR1 MNHNY and CDR2 SVGAGI (reference sequence). V gave up 2 bases and J gave up 4 bases; unmatched junction bases: 6. The CDR3 consists of 15 residues. The receptor was derived from a man aged 18 to 30 in good health. Some clones in this sample may be carry-over from other donors' samples. Sequences were obtained from memory CD4+ T cells from PBMCs. Subset specified: CD45RA-negative fraction. The chain combines TRBV6-6 with TRBJ1-2; 8 bases are a match to TRBD1. The CDR3, as DNA: TGTGCCAGCAGTTACGTAGCAGGGGGCTCCTATGGCTACACCTTC. This translates into CASSYVAGGSYGYTF.